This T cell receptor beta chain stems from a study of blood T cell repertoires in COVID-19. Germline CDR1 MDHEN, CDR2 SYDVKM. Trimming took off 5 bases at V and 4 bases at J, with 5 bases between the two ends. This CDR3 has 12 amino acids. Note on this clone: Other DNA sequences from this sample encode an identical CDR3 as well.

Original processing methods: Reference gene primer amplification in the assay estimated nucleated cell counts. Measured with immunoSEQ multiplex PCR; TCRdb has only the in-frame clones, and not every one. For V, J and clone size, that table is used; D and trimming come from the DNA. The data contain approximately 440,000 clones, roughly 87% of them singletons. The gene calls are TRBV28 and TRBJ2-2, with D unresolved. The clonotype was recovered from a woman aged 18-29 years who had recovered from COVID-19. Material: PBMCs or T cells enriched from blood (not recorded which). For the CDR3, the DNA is TGTGCCAGCAGTCTCTCCACCGGGGAGCTGTTTTTT. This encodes CASSLSTGELFF.